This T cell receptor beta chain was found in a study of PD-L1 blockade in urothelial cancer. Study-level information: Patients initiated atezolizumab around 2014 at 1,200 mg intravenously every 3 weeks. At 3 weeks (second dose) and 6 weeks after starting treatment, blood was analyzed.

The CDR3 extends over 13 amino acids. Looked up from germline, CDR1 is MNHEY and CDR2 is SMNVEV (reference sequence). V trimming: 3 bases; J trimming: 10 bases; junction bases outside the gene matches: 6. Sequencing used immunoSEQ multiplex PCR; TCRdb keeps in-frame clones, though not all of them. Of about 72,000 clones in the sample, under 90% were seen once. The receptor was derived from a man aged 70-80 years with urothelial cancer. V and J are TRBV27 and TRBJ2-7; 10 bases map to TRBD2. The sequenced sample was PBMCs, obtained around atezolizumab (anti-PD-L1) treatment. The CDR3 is CASSFGASGSQYF. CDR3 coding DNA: TGTGCCAGCAGTTTTGGGGCTAGCGGGAGTCAGTACTTC.